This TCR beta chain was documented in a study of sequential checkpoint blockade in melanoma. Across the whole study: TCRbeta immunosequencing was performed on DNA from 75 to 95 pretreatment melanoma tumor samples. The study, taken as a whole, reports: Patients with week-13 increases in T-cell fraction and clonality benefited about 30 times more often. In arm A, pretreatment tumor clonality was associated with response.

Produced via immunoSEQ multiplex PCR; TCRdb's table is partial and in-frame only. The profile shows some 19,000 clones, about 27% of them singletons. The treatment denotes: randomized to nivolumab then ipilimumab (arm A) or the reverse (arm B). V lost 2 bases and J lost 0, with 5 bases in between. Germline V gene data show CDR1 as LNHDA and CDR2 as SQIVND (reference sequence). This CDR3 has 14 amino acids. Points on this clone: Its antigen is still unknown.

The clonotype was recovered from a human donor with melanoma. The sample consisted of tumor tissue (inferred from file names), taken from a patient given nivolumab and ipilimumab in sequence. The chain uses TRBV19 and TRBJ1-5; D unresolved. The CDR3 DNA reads TGTGCCAGTAGTATATTGTTTAGCAATCAGCCCCAGCATTTT. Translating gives CASSILFSNQPQHF. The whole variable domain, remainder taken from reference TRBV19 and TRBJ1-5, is DGGITQSPKYLFRKEGQNVTLSCEQNLNHDAMYWYRQDPGQGLRLIYYSQIVNDFQKGDIAEGYSVSREKKESFPLTVTSAQKNPTAFYLCASSILFSNQPQHFGDGTRLSIL.